Below are 8 T cell receptor beta chains sequenced from a single sample in a study of blood T cell repertoires in COVID-19. Method: immunoSEQ multiplex PCR; TCRdb's copy keeps in-frame clones and lacks some. Altogether 150,000 to 200,000 clones are present, 89% being singletons, with the ten largest covering approximately 7%. The sample consisted of peripheral blood. The receptors derive from a man between 35 and 55 years old with acute or convalescent COVID-19.

The genes are TRBV27 and TRBJ2-1; a weak D match, TRBD2 (6 bases). The CDR3 runs to 14 residues. The germline V gene encodes CDR1 MNHEY and CDR2 SMNVEV (reference sequence). V lost 5 bases and J lost 6, with 14 bases in between. The CDR3, as DNA: TGTGCCAGCAGTCCCGCGGGAAGATTCAATGAGCAGTTCTTC. It yields the protein CASSPAGRFNEQFF.

This chain uses TRBV13 with TRBJ2-7; no clear D. Germline-derived CDR1 and CDR2 are PRHDT and FYEKMQ (reference sequence). The CDR3 sequence is 11 residues long. V was trimmed by 3 bases and J by 7 bases, leaving 7 bases between them. Here the CDR3 reads CASSFNREQYF. For the CDR3, the DNA is TGTGCCAGCAGCTTCAACCGGGAGCAGTACTTC.

This chain uses TRBV4-2 with TRBJ1-2; 9 nucleotides line up with TRBD1. Germline lookup yields CDR1 LGHNA and CDR2 YNFKEQ. V shed 3 bases and J 4 bases; nucleotides not matched to a gene: 3. This CDR3 region has 14 residues. The CDR3: CASSQAGQGYGYTF. The CDR3 nucleotides are TGTGCCAGCAGCCAGGCGGGACAGGGCTATGGCTACACCTTC.

The gene calls are TRBV10-2 and TRBJ2-5; TRBD2 matches at 7 bases. With 6 bases clipped from V and 4 bases from J, the junction kept 8 bases outside the gene matches. The CDR3 has 14 amino acids. Germline V gene lookup returns CDR1 WSHSY and CDR2 SAAADI. CDR3 sequence (DNA): TGCGCCAGCAGGGGTTCCCTAGCGGTAGAGACCCAGTACTTC. Its translation is CASRGSLAVETQYF.

V and J are TRBV5-6 and TRBJ1-6; 10 bases line up with TRBD1. There are 13 residues in the CDR3. J lost 10 bases, V lost 3 bases, and 1 base had no gene match. Germline CDR1 SGHDT, CDR2 YYEEEE. The chain's CDR3 is CASSSGQGSPLHF. The CDR3, as DNA: TGTGCCAGCAGCTCGGGACAGGGGTCACCCCTCCACTTT.

In the case of this clone: The junction departs from germline at one end; a sequencing error may be responsible. The chain is built from TRBV19 and TRBJ1-1, with D possibly matching TRBD1 (5 bases). The germline V gene encodes CDR1 LNHDA and CDR2 SQIVND (reference sequence). The CDR3 covers 18 residues. The CDR3 nucleotides are TGTGCCAGTAGTATGGACCTGCCAGGGCGTGGGAAGAACGCTGAAGCTTTCTTT. It yields the protein CASSMDLPGRGKNAEAFF.

The J gene is TRBJ1-3, the V gene TRBV18; the D gene is possibly TRBD1 (5 bases). Per germline, CDR1 KGHSH and CDR2 LQKENI. Between the trimmed V and J ends, which lost 0 bases and 5 bases, there was a span of 11 bases. The CDR3 covers 15 residues. This CDR3 reads CASSPPNRSRNTIYF. The CDR3 region has the DNA TGTGCCAGCTCACCACCCAACAGGTCTCGAAACACCATATATTTT.

The chain links TRBV12-3 or TRBV12-4 to TRBJ1-1, with a weak D call TRBD1 (6 bases). Trimming removed 8 bases from V and 8 bases from J, with 15 bases in between. This CDR3 has 12 amino acids. The CDR3 sequence: CASSRGAGEAFF. The CDR3 DNA sequence: TGTGCCAGCTCTCGGGGGGCTGGCGAAGCTTTCTTT.